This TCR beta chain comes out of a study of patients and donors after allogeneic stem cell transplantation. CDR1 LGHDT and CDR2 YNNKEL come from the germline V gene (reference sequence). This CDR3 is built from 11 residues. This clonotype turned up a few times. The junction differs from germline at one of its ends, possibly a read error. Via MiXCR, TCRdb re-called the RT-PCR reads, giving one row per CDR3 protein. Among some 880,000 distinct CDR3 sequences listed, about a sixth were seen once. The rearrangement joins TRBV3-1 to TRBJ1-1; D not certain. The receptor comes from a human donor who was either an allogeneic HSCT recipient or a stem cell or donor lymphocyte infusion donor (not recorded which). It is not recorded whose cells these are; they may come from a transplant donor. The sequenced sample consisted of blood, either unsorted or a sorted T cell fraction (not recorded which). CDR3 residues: CASSRQKGLYF. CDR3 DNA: TGTGCCAGCAGCCGACAAAAGGGTCTTTACTTT. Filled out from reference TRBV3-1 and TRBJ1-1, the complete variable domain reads DTAVSQTPKYLVTQMGNDKSIKCEQNLGHDTMYWYKQDSKKFLKIMFSYNNKELIINETVPNRFSPKSPDKAHLNLHINSLELGDSAVYFCASSRQKGLYFGQGTRLTVV.